The rows below give T cell receptor beta chains drawn from one sample of a study of CD8 T cells in Susac syndrome. TCRdb reprocessed the immunoSEQ multiplex PCR reads via MiXCR and lists one record per CDR3 protein. The sample includes tens of thousands of distinct CDR3 sequences, nearly 96% of them seen just once. Sequencing was performed on CD4+ T cells from PBMCs. These receptors were taken from a human donor with multiple sclerosis. Each CDR3 is given with its conserved first and last residue. D genes are given only for firm matches. For some rows the clone size is stated as once, few or many, or as a class when expanded; others skip it.

TRBJ2-7 | NA | NA | TRBV25-1 | CASSEYSAAYEQYF | TGTGCCAGCAGTGAATATTCAGCCGCGTACGAGCAGTACTTC
TRBJ1-2 | NA | NA | TRBV7-9 | CASSFGGIGGYTF | TGTGCCAGCAGCTTCGGGGGAATCGGTGGCTACACCTTC
TRBJ1-1 | NA | NA | TRBV12-3/TRBV12-4 | CASSGLTNTEAFF | TGTGCCAGCAGCGGTCTGACGAACACTGAAGCTTTCTTT
TRBJ2-7 | TRBD1 | NA | TRBV20-1 | CSAGRTGSTYEQYF | TGCAGTGCTGGCCGGACAGGTAGTACCTACGAGCAGTACTTC
TRBJ2-7 | TRBD1 | NA | TRBV12-3/TRBV12-4 | CASSRQGHIYEQYF | TGTGCCAGCAGTAGACAGGGGCACATCTACGAGCAGTACTTC
TRBJ1-5 | NA | NA | TRBV25-1 | CASSDLPGQPQHF | TGTGCCAGCAGTGATCTTCCCGGTCAGCCCCAGCATTTT
TRBJ2-5 | NA | NA | TRBV7-9 | CASSFGSETQYF | TGTGCCAGCAGCTTTGGGTCAGAGACCCAGTACTTC
TRBJ2-3 | NA | NA | TRBV7-3 | CASSLTIGTDTQYF | TGTGCCAGCAGCTTAACTATAGGAACAGATACGCAGTATTTT
TRBJ2-1 | NA | NA | TRBV11-3 | CASSQGGYEQFF | TGTGCCAGCAGCCAGGGGGGCTATGAGCAGTTCTTC
TRBJ2-7 | TRBD1 | NA | TRBV6-5 | CASSRTGPYEQYF | TGTGCCAGCAGTCGGACAGGTCCCTACGAGCAGTACTTC
TRBJ1-2 | TRBD1 | NA | TRBV5-6 | CASRPPGTGLNYGYTF | TGTGCCAGCAGGCCGCCGGGGACAGGGTTGAACTATGGCTACACCTTC
TRBJ2-7 | NA | once | TRBV3-1 | CASSQVRQSSYEQYF | TGTGCCAGCAGCCAAGTAAGACAGAGCTCCTACGAGCAGTACTTC
TRBJ2-3 | NA | NA | TRBV12-3/TRBV12-4 | CASSLAGALVDTQYF | TGTGCCAGCAGTTTAGCGGGGGCCCTCGTAGATACGCAGTATTTT
TRBJ2-7 | TRBD1 | NA | TRBV20-1 | CSASTGFADEQYF | TGCAGTGCTTCGACAGGGTTTGCCGACGAGCAGTACTTC
TRBJ2-5 | NA | NA | TRBV28 | CASRLQGAQGETQYF | TGTGCCAGCAGGCTACAGGGTGCCCAGGGAGAGACCCAGTACTTC
TRBJ1-2 | TRBD1 | NA | TRBV30 | CAGTGGSYGYTF | TGTGCCGGGACAGGGGGCAGCTATGGCTACACCTTC
TRBJ1-2 | TRBD1 | NA | TRBV28 | CASREFGTGPFTNYGYTF | TGTGCCAGCAGGGAATTCGGGACAGGGCCGTTCACTAACTATGGCTACACCTTC
TRBJ2-7 | NA | once | TRBV7-9 | CASSLVTAASYEQYF | TGTGCCAGCAGCTTAGTGACAGCCGCCTCCTACGAGCAGTACTTC
TRBJ2-1 | TRBD2 | NA | TRBV5-1 | CASSFSTSGYEQFF | TGCGCCAGCAGCTTCTCGACTAGCGGGTATGAGCAGTTCTTC
TRBJ2-1 | TRBD2 | NA | TRBV29-1 | CSVIWTSEGEQFF | TGCAGCGTAATTTGGACTAGCGAGGGTGAGCAGTTCTTC
TRBJ1-5 | TRBD1 | NA | TRBV2 | CASSRDRAQPQHF | TGTGCCAGTTCAAGAGACAGGGCTCAGCCCCAGCATTTT
TRBJ2-1 | NA | NA | TRBV12-3/TRBV12-4 | CASRIQPDSYNEQFF | TGTGCCAGCAGGATACAACCCGACTCCTACAATGAGCAGTTCTTC
TRBJ2-6 | NA | NA | TRBV28 | CASSPGTPGANVLTF | TGTGCCAGCAGTCCTGGGACTCCTGGGGCCAACGTCCTGACTTTC
TRBJ2-1 | NA | NA | TRBV19 | CASSPRGYNEQFF | TGTGCCAGTAGCCCTCGGGGGTACAATGAGCAGTTCTTC
TRBJ2-2 | TRBD1 | NA | TRBV12-3/TRBV12-4 | CASKPTGAVGELFF | TGTGCCAGCAAACCGACAGGGGCGGTCGGGGAGCTGTTTTTT
TRBJ2-5 | NA | NA | TRBV20-1 | CSASGWPSTGETQYF | TGCAGTGCTAGCGGCTGGCCGTCAACTGGGGAGACCCAGTACTTC
TRBJ2-3 | NA | NA | TRBV18 | CASSPQGQLLSDTQYF | TGTGCCAGCTCACCACAGGGCCAGTTACTTTCGGATACGCAGTATTTT
TRBJ1-5 | NA | once | TRBV15 | CATSRDYRAQPQHF | TGTGCCACCAGCAGAGATTACAGGGCTCAGCCCCAGCATTTT
TRBJ1-1 | TRBD1 | NA | TRBV6-6 | CASSGRQGANTEAFF | TGTGCCAGCAGTGGGCGTCAGGGGGCGAACACTGAAGCTTTCTTT
TRBJ2-5 | TRBD1 | NA | TRBV7-2 | CASSGRTGLETQYF | TGTGCCAGCAGCGGCCGGACAGGGCTGGAGACCCAGTACTTC
TRBJ1-1 | TRBD1 | NA | TRBV3-1 | CASSQDVGQGVGTEAFF | TGTGCCAGCAGCCAAGACGTTGGTCAGGGGGTCGGAACTGAAGCTTTCTTT
TRBJ1-5 | TRBD1 | NA | TRBV2 | CASSEGTGAGQPQHF | TGTGCCAGCAGTGAAGGGACAGGGGCTGGTCAGCCCCAGCATTTT
TRBJ1-1 | NA | NA | TRBV5-1 | CASSLRSQGNTEAFF | TGCGCCAGCAGCTTACGCTCACAGGGGAACACTGAAGCTTTCTTT
TRBJ2-7 | TRBD1 | NA | TRBV5-1 | CASSPTTGVRYEQYF | TGCGCCAGCAGCCCTACCACAGGGGTGAGGTACGAGCAGTACTTC
TRBJ2-5 | TRBD1 | NA | TRBV15 | CATSMRQGYETQYF | TGTGCCACCAGCATGCGACAGGGGTATGAGACCCAGTACTTC
TRBJ2-1 | NA | few | TRBV12-3/TRBV12-4 | CASSPRLGNEQFF | TGTGCCAGCAGTCCCCGACTAGGCAATGAGCAGTTCTTC
TRBJ2-3 | TRBD2 | few | TRBV4-1 | CASSQPRLAGGTDTQYF | TGCGCCAGCAGCCAACCGCGGCTAGCGGGGGGGACAGATACGCAGTATTTT
TRBJ1-5 | NA | NA | TRBV20-1 | CSARDPRGNDNQPQHF | TGCAGTGCTAGAGATCCTCGGGGAAACGACAATCAGCCCCAGCATTTT
TRBJ2-5 | NA | NA | TRBV7-9 | CASSLAVWGRETQYF | TGTGCCAGCAGCTTAGCTGTGTGGGGCCGAGAGACCCAGTACTTC
TRBJ2-7 | TRBD2 | NA | TRBV6-6 | CASSPRASGGTYEQYF | TGTGCCAGCAGCCCCCGGGCTAGCGGGGGAACCTACGAGCAGTACTTC
TRBJ2-5 | TRBD1 | NA | TRBV2 | CASSEAADRDPLGKETQYF | TGTGCCAGCAGTGAAGCTGCGGACAGGGACCCGCTGGGGAAAGAGACCCAGTACTTC
TRBJ2-3 | NA | NA | TRBV5-6 | CASRRRDSKTDTQYF | TGTGCCAGCAGGCGGCGGGACTCGAAAACAGATACGCAGTATTTT
TRBJ2-5 | TRBD1 | NA | TRBV20-1 | CSADRTGMKETQYF | TGCAGTGCTGATAGGACAGGGATGAAGGAGACCCAGTACTTC
TRBJ1-6 | NA | NA | TRBV15 | CATSRDRRDGGALHF | TGTGCCACCAGCAGAGATCGCCGGGATGGGGGAGCCCTCCACTTT
TRBJ2-7 | NA | NA | TRBV5-5 | CASSLELIYEQYF | TGTGCCAGCAGCTTGGAATTGATCTACGAGCAGTACTTC
TRBJ1-6 | NA | NA | TRBV30 | CAWRVRGHSPLHF | TGTGCCTGGAGGGTCAGGGGACATTCACCCCTCCATTTT
TRBJ2-5 | NA | NA | TRBV20-1 | CSARSRAGGTQYF | TGCAGTGCGAGAAGCCGGGCAGGCGGGACCCAGTACTTC
TRBJ1-2 | NA | NA | TRBV7-9 | CASSLEARAGPYGYTF | TGTGCCAGCAGCTTAGAGGCTCGAGCAGGGCCCTATGGCTACACCTTC
TRBJ2-5 | TRBD2 | NA | TRBV20-1 | CSARVGLAVPRVAQYF | TGCAGTGCTAGGGTGGGACTAGCCGTACCAAGAGTCGCCCAGTACTTC
TRBJ1-5 | NA | once | TRBV2 | CASRWQANQPQHF | TGTGCCAGCAGATGGCAGGCCAATCAGCCCCAGCATTTT
TRBJ1-5 | NA | NA | TRBV3-1 | CASSTFLNQPQHF | TGTGCCAGCAGTACCTTTTTGAATCAGCCCCAGCATTTT
TRBJ2-3 | NA | once | TRBV28 | CASSPGLGPGTDTQYF | TGTGCCAGCAGCCCAGGGCTTGGGCCTGGCACAGATACGCAGTATTTT
TRBJ2-1 | TRBD2 | NA | TRBV18 | CASSAGLAGTSSYNEQFF | TGTGCCAGCTCAGCGGGACTAGCGGGGACGAGCTCCTACAATGAGCAGTTCTTC
TRBJ2-3 | TRBD1 | NA | TRBV20-1 | CSARRDRDLDTQYF | TGCAGTGCTAGACGGGACAGGGATTTGGATACGCAGTATTTT
TRBJ2-3 | NA | NA | TRBV29-1 | CSVDPRLAASTDTQYF | TGCAGCGTTGACCCTAGGCTGGCTGCTAGCACAGATACGCAGTATTTT
TRBJ2-5 | TRBD1 | NA | TRBV5-1 | CASSTGQGKETQYF | TGCGCCAGCAGCACTGGACAGGGAAAAGAGACCCAGTACTTC
TRBJ2-1 | NA | NA | TRBV15 | CATSRDLDEQFF | TGTGCCACCAGCAGAGATCTTGATGAGCAGTTCTTC
TRBJ2-3 | NA | NA | TRBV2 | CASNRDSTDTQYF | TGTGCCAGCAATCGTGATAGCACAGATACGCAGTATTTT
TRBJ1-2 | NA | NA | TRBV29-1 | CSAIVGEIGYTF | TGCAGCGCCATAGTGGGGGAAATCGGCTACACCTTC
TRBJ2-3 | NA | NA | TRBV11-2 | CASSLGQGIADTQYF | TGTGCCAGCAGCTTAGGTCAGGGTATTGCAGATACGCAGTATTTT